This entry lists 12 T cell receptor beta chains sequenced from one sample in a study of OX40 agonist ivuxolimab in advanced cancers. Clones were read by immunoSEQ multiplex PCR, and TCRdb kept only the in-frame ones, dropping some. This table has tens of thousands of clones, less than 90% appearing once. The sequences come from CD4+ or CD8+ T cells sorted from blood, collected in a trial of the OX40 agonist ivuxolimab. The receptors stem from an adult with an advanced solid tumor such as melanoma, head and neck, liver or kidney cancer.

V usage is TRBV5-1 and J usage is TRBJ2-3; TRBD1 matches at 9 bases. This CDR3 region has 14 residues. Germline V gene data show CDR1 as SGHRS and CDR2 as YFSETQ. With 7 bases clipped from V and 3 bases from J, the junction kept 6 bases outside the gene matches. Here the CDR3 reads CASGPGQGTDTQYF. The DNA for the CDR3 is TGCGCCAGCGGCCCGGGACAGGGAACAGATACGCAGTATTTT.

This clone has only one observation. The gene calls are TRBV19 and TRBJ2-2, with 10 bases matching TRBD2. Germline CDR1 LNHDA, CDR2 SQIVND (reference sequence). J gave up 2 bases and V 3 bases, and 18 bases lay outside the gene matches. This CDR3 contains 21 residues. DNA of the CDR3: TGTGCCAGTAGTATCCCTAGGACTAGCGGAGAGATCCTTGGTAACACCGGGGAGCTGTTTTTT. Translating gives CASSIPRTSGEILGNTGELFF.

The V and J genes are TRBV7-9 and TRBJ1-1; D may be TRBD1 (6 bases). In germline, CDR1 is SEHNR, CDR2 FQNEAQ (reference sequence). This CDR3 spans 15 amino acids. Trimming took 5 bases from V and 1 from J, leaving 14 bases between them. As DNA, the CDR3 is TGTGCCAGCAGCCCTAGGGGGGAGACGAACACTGAAGCTTTCTTT. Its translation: CASSPRGETNTEAFF.

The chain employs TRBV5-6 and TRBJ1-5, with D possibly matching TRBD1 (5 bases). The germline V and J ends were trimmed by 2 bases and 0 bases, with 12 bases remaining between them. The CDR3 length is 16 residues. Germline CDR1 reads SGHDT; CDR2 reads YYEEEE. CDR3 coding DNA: TGTGCCAGCAGCTTCCAGGGAGCCTATAGCAATCAGCCCCAGCATTTT. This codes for CASSFQGAYSNQPQHF.

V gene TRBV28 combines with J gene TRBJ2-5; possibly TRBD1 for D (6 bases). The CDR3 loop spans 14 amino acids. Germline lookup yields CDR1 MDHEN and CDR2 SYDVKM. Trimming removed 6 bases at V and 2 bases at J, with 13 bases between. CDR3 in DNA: TGTGCCAGCAGCCCCTCCGGACAGCAAGAGACCCAGTACTTC. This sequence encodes CASSPSGQQETQYF.

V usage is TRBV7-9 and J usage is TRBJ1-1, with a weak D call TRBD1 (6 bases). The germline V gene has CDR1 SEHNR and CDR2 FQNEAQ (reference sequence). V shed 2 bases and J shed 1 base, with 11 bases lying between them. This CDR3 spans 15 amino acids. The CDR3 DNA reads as TGTGCCAGCAGCTTATTTCAGGGGACGAACACTGAAGCTTTCTTT. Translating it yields CASSLFQGTNTEAFF. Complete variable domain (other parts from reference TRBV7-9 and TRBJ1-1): DTGVSQNPRHKITKRGQNVTFRCDPISEHNRLYWYRQTLGQGPEFLTYFQNEAQLEKSRLLSDRFSAERPKGSFSTLEIQRTEQGDSAMYLCASSLFQGTNTEAFFGQGTRLTVV.

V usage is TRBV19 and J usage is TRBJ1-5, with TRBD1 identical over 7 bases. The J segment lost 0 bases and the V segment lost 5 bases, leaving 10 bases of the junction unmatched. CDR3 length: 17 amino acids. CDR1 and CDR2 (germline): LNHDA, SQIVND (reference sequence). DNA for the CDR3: TGTGCCAGTAGTGGAGCCGGACAGGCCTATAGCAATCAGCCCCAGCATTTT. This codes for CASSGAGQAYSNQPQHF.

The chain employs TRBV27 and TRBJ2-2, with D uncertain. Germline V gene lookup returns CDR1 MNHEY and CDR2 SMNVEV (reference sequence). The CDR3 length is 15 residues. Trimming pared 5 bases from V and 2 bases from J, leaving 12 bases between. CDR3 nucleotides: TGTGCCAGCAGTACGGGCCAACCCAACACCGGGGAGCTGTTTTTT. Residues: CASSTGQPNTGELFF.

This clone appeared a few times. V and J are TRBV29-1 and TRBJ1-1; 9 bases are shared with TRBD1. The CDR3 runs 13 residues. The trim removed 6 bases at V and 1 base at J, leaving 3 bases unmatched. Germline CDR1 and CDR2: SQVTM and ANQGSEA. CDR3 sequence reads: CSVPGQGNTEAFF. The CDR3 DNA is TGCAGCGTACCGGGACAGGGGAACACTGAAGCTTTCTTT.

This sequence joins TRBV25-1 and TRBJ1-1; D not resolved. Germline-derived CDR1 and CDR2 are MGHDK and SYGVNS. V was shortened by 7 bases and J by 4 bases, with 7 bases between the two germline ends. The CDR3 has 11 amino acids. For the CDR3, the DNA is TGTGCCAGCAACCGGGGCACTGAAGCTTTCTTT. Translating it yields CASNRGTEAFF.

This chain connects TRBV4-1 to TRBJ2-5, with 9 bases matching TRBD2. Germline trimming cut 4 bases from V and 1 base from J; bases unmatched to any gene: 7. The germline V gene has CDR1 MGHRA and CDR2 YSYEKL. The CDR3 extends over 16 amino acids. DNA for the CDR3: TGCGCCAGCAGCCCCCCGGATAGCGGGGGCCAAGAGACCCAGTACTTC. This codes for CASSPPDSGGQETQYF.

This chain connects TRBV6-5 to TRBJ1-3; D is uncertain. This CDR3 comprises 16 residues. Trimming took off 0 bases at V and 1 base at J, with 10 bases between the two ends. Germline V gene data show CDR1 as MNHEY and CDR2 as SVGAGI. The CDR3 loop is CASSYSGKSSGNTIYF. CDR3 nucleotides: TGTGCCAGCAGTTACTCGGGCAAATCTTCTGGAAACACCATATATTTT.